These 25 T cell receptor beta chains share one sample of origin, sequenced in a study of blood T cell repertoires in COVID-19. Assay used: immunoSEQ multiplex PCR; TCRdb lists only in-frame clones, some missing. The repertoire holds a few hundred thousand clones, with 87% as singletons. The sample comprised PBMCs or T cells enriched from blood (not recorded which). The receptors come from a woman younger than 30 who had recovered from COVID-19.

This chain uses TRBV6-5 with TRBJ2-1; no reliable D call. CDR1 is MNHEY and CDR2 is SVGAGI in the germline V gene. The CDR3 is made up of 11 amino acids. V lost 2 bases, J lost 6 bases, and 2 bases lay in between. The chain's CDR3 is CASSYRNEQFF. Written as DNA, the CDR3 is TGTGCCAGCAGTTACCGCAATGAGCAGTTCTTC.

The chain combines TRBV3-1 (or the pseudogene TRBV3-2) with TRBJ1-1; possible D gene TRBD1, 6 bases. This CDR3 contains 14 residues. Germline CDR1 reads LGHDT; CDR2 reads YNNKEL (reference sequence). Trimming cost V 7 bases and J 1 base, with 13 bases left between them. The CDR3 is CASTKSDRNTEAFF. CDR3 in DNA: TGTGCCAGCACCAAGTCGGACAGGAACACTGAAGCTTTCTTT.

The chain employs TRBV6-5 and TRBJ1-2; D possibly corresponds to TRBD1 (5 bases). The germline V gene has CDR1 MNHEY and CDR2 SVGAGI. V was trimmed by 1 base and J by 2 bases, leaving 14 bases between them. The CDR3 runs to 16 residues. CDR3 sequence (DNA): TGTGCCAGCAGTTACTATACCGACCGGGGGAACTATGGCTACACCTTC. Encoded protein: CASSYYTDRGNYGYTF.

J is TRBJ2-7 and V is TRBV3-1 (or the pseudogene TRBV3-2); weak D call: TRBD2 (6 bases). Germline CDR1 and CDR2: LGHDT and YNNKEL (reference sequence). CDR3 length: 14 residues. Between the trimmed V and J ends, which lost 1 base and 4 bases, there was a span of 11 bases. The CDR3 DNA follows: TGTGCCAGCAGCCAAGGGAGGGGAACTTACGAGCAGTACTTC. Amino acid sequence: CASSQGRGTYEQYF.

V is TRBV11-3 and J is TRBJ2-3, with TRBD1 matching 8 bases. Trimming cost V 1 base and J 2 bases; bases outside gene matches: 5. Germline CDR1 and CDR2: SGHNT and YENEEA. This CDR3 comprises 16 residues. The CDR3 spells CASSLGRTGSTDTQYF. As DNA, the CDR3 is TGTGCCAGCAGCTTAGGGAGGACAGGGTCCACAGATACGCAGTATTTT.

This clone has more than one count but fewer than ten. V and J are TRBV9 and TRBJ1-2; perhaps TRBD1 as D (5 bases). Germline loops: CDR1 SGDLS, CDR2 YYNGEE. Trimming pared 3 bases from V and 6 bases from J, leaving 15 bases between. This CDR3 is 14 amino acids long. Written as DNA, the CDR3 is TGTGCCAGCAGCGCCGACAAAACAGGTGATGGCTACACCTTC. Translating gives CASSADKTGDGYTF.

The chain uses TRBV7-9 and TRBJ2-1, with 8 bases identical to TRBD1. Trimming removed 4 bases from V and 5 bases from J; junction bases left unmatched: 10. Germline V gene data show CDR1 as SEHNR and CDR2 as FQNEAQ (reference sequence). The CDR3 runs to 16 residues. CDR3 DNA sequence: TGTGCCAGCAGCTGGGTTGTGGACAGGGCAGACAATGAGCAGTTCTTC. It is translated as CASSWVVDRADNEQFF.

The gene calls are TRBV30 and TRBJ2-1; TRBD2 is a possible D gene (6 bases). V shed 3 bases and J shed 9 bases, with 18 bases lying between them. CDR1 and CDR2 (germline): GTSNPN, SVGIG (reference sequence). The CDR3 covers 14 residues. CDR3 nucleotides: TGTGCCTGGAGGTCCTCCGGGGGTGCAGGTGAGCAGTTCTTC. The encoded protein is CAWRSSGGAGEQFF.

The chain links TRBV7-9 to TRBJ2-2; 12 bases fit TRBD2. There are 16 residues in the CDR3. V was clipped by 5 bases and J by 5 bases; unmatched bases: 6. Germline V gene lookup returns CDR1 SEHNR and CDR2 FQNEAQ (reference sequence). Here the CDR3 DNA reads TGTGCCAGCAGCCCACTAGCGGGGGGCGGAACCGGGGAGCTGTTTTTT. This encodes CASSPLAGGGTGELFF.

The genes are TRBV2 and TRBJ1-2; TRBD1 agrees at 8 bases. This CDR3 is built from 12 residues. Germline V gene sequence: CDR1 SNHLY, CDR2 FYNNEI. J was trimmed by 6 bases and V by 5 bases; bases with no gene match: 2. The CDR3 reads CASSPTGDGYTF. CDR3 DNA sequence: TGTGCCAGCAGTCCGACAGGGGATGGCTACACCTTC.

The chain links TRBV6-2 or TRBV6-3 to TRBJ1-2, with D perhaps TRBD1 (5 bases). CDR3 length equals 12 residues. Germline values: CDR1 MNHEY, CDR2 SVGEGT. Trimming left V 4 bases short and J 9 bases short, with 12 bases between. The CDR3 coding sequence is TGTGCCAGCAGTTCCCCGACAGAGAGCTACACCTTC. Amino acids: CASSSPTESYTF.

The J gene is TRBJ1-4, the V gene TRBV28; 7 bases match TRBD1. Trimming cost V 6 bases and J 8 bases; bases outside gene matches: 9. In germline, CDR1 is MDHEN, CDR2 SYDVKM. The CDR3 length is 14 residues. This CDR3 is CASRDDRVREKLFF. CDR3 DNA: TGTGCCAGCAGGGATGACAGGGTTCGCGAAAAACTGTTTTTT.

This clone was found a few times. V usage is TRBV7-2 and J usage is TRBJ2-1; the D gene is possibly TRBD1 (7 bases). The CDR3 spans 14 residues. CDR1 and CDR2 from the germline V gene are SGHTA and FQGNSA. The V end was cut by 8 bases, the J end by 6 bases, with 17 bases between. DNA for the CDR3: TGTGCCAGCGGACGTCCTCAGGGGGGCAATGAGCAGTTCTTC. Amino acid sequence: CASGRPQGGNEQFF.

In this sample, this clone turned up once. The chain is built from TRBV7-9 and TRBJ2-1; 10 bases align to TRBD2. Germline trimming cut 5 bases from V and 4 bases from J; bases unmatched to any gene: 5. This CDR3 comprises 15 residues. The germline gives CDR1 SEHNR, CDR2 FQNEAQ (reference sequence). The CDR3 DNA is TGTGCCAGCAGCCCGACTAGCGGGCCTTACAATGAGCAGTTCTTC. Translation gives CASSPTSGPYNEQFF.

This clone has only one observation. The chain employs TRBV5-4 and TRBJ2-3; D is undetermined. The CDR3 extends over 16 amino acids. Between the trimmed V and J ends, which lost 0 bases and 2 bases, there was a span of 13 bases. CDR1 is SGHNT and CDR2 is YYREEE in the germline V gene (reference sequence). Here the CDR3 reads CASSLAETRTTDTQYF. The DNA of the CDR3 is TGTGCCAGCAGCTTGGCCGAGACACGTACCACAGATACGCAGTATTTT.

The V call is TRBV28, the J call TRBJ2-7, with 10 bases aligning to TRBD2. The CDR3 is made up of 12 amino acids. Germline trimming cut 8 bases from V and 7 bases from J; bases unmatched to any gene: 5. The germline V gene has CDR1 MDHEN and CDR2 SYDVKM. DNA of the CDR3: TGTGCCAGCGGTCCGACTAGCGGGGAGCAGTACTTC. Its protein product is CASGPTSGEQYF.

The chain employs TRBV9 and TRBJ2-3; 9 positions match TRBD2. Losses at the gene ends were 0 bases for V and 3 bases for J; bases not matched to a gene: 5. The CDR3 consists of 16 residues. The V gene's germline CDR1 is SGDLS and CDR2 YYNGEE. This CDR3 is CASSVVGGGVTDTQYF. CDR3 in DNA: TGTGCCAGCAGCGTAGTCGGCGGGGGGGTGACAGATACGCAGTATTTT. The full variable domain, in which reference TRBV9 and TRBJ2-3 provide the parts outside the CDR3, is DSGVTQTPKHLITATGQRVTLRCSPRSGDLSVYWYQQSLDQGLQFLIQYYNGEERAKGNILERFSAQQFPDLHSELNLSSLELGDSALYFCASSVVGGGVTDTQYFGPGTRLTVL.

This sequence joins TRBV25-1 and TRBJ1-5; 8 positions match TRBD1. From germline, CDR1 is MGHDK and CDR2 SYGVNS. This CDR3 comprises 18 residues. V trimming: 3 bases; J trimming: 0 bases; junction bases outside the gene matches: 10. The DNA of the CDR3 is TGTGCCAGCAGTGAGGTAGACAGGGGAGGGTATAGCAATCAGCCCCAGCATTTT. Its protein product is CASSEVDRGGYSNQPQHF.

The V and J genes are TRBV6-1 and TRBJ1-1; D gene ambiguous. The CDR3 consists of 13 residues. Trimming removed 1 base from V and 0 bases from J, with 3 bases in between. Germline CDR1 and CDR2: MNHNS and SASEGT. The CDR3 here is CASSEVMNTEAFF. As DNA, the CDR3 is TGTGCCAGCAGTGAAGTCATGAACACTGAAGCTTTCTTT.

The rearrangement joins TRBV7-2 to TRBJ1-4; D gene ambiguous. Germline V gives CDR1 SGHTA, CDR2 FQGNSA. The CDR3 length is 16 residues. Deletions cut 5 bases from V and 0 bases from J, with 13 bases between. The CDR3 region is CASSVSYGATNEKLFF. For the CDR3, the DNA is TGTGCCAGCAGCGTTTCATACGGTGCAACTAATGAAAAACTGTTTTTT.

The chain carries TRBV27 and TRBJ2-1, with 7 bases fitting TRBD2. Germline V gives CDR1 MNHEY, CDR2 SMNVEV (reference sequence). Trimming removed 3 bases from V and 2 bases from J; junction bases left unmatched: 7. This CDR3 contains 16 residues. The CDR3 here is CASSLLPTSAYNEQFF. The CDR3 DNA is TGTGCCAGCAGTTTGTTACCCACTAGCGCCTACAATGAGCAGTTCTTC.

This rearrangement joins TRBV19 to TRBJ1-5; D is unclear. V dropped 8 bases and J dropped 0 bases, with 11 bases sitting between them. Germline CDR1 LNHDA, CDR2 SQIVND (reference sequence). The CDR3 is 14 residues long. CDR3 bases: TGTGCCAGTGAATCCTATCGTAGCAATCAGCCCCAGCATTTT. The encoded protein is CASESYRSNQPQHF.

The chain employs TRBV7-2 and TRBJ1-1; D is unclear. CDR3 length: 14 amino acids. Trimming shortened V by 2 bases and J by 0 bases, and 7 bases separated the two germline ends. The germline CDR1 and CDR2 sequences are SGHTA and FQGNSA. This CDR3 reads CASSLNRLNTEAFF. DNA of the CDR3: TGTGCCAGCAGCTTAAACAGACTGAACACTGAAGCTTTCTTT.

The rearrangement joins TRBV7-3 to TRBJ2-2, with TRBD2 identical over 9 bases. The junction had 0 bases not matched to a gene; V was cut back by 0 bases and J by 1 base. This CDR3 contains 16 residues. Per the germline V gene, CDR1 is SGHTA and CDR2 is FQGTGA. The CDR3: CASSLTAGGNTGELFF. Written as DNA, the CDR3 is TGTGCCAGCAGCTTAACAGCGGGAGGGAACACCGGGGAGCTGTTTTTT.

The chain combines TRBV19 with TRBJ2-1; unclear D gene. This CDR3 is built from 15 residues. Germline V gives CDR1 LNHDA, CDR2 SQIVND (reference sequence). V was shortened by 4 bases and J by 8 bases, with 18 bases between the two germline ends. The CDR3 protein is CASSTTGSMTDEQFF. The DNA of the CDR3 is TGTGCCAGTAGTACGACTGGATCAATGACGGATGAGCAGTTCTTC.